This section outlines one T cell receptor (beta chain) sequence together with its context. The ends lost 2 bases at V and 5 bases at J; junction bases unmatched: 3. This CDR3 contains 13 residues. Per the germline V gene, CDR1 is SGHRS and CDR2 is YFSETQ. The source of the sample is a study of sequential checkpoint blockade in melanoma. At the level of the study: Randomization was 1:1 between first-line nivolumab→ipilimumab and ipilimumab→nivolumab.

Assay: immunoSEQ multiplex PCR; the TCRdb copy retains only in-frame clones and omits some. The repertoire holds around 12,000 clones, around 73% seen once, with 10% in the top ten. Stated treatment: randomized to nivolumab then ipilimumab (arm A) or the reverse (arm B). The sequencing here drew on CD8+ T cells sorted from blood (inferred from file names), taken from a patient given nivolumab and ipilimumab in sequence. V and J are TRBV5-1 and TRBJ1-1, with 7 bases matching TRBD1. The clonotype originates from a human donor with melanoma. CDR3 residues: CASSLQGYTEAFF. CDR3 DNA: TGCGCCAGCAGCTTACAGGGGTATACTGAAGCTTTCTTT. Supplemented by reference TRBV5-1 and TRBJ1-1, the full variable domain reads KAGVTQTPRYLIKTRGQQVTLSCSPISGHRSVSWYQQTPGQGLQFLFEYFSETQRNKGNFPGRFSGRQFSNSRSEMNVSTLELGDSALYLCASSLQGYTEAFFGQGTRLTVV.